This note documents a single TCR beta chain sequence. This sample was included in a study of blood T cell repertoires in COVID-19. Study in general: The origin of the acute and convalescent COVID-19 samples was the United States, Italy and Spain.

In the authors' methods: The authors estimated nucleated cell counts from reference gene primer amplification. Method: immunoSEQ multiplex PCR; TCRdb's copy keeps in-frame clones and lacks some. The V and J calls and clone size come from that table; D and trimming were worked out from the DNA. In the table there are more than 120,000 clones, roughly 88% of which are singletons. Trimming shortened V by 5 bases and J by 0 bases, and 11 bases separated the two germline ends. Germline V gene lookup returns CDR1 MNHEY and CDR2 SVGEGT. The CDR3 has 15 amino acids. The chain couples TRBV6-2 or TRBV6-3 to TRBJ1-3; D might be TRBD1 (5 bases). The TCR comes from a human donor in a cohort sampled during active COVID-19. Sequences were obtained from peripheral blood. CDR3 sequence (DNA): TGTGCCAGCAGTCAGACAGCGAGCTCTGGAAACACCATATATTTT. Translated, it gives CASSQTASSGNTIYF.